The 2 T cell receptor beta chains given below trace back to one sample, sequenced in a study of human T cells and chemical hapten exposure. TCRdb ran MiXCR on the RACE reads and lists one entry per CDR3 protein. Among approximately 350,000 distinct CDR3 sequences listed, under 6.5% were seen once. Time point indicated: patch test 2, 6 weeks after DPC sensitization. Treatment described: therapeutic diphenylcyclopropenone sensitization with weekly scalp DPC. The sample consisted of whole blood, taken in connection with sensitization to the hapten diphenylcyclopropenone (DPC). These receptors all stem from a woman aged 18-35 years with alopecia areata. Some clones in this sample may be carry-over from other donors' samples.

The J gene is TRBJ1-1, the V gene TRBV12-3 or TRBV12-4; no definite D call. This CDR3 is built from 13 residues. Between the trimmed V and J ends, which lost 6 bases and 2 bases, there was a span of 10 bases. The chain's CDR3 is CASSRPDNTEAFF. Written as DNA, the CDR3 is TGTGCCAGCAGCCGACCGGACAACACTGAAGCTTTCTTT.

This clonotype was seen a handful of times. The chain employs TRBV10-3 and TRBJ1-6, with 10 bases lining up with TRBD1. Germline V gives CDR1 ENHRY, CDR2 SYGVKD. The CDR3 totals 16 residues. The junction had 6 bases not matched to a gene; V was cut back by 3 bases and J by 7 bases. The chain's CDR3 is CAISEDRGRINSPLHF. As DNA, the CDR3 is TGTGCCATCAGTGAAGACAGGGGGCGGATAAATTCACCCCTCCACTTT.